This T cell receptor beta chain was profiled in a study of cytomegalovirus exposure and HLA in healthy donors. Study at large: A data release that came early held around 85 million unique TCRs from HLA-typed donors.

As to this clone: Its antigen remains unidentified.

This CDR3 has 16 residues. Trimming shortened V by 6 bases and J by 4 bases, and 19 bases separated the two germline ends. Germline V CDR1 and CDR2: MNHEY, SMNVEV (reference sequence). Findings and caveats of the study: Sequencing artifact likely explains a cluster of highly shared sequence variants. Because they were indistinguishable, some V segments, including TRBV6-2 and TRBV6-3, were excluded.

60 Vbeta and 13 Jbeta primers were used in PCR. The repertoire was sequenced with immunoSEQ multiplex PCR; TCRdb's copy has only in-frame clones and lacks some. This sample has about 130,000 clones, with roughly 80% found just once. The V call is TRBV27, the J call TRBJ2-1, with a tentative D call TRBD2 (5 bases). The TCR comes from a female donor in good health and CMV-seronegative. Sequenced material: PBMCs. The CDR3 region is CASSRKREQHYNEQFF. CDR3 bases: TGTGCCAGCAGCCGGAAACGGGAACAGCATTACAATGAGCAGTTCTTC.